The 16 T cell receptor beta chains reported below all come from one sample, sequenced in a study of a mutant IDH1 vaccine in newly diagnosed glioma. The time point was: baseline, week 1 (first vaccination visit). The treatment denotes: pre-vaccination baseline after standard-of-care therapy. Profiling relied on immunoSEQ multiplex PCR, and the TCRdb table lists in-frame clones only, not all of them. The repertoire includes about 92,000 clones, 80% of them detected once, and less than 9.5% sits in the top ten. The sample was PBMCs, taken from a glioma patient treated with radiotherapy, temozolomide or both. Receptors were obtained from a man aged 35-49 years with glioma.

As for this clone: Likely a read error: the CDR3 ends without its conserved phenylalanine or tryptophan. The chain links TRBV6-6 to TRBJ1-2; perhaps TRBD1 as D (5 bases). The CDR3 has 14 residues. CDR1 is MNHNY and CDR2 is SVGAGI in the germline V gene (reference sequence). V dropped 2 bases and J dropped 8 bases, with 15 bases sitting between them. The CDR3 region has the DNA TGTGCCAGCAGTTACACCGGACACAGCGAGGGCTACACCTCC. Its translation is CASSYTGHSEGYTS.

The chain links TRBV2 to TRBJ1-4; TRBD1 matches at 9 bases. With 8 bases clipped from V and 3 bases from J, the junction kept 7 bases outside the gene matches. Germline V lookup: CDR1 SNHLY, CDR2 FYNNEI. The CDR3 sequence is 15 residues long. The CDR3 DNA is TGTGCCAGCCGAAAAGGGGACAGGGCTAATGAAAAACTGTTTTTT. It is translated as CASRKGDRANEKLFF.

V usage is TRBV9 and J usage is TRBJ2-3; 7 bases agree with TRBD1. Germline V gene lookup returns CDR1 SGDLS and CDR2 YYNGEE. This CDR3 has 14 amino acids. V lost 2 bases to trimming and J lost 4 bases; unmatched junction nucleotides: 4. CDR3 nucleotide sequence: TGTGCCAGCAGCGTTTTTCAGGGGGCAGATACGCAGTATTTT. Its translation is CASSVFQGADTQYF. The full variable domain, in which reference TRBV9 and TRBJ2-3 provide the parts outside the CDR3, is DSGVTQTPKHLITATGQRVTLRCSPRSGDLSVYWYQQSLDQGLQFLIQYYNGEERAKGNILERFSAQQFPDLHSELNLSSLELGDSALYFCASSVFQGADTQYFGPGTRLTVL.

J is TRBJ1-3 and V is TRBV27, with TRBD1 matching 7 bases. This CDR3 comprises 14 residues. V lost 6 bases to trimming and J lost 0 bases; unmatched junction nucleotides: 2. Germline assignment: CDR1 MNHEY and CDR2 SMNVEV (reference sequence). CDR3: CASRGTVSGNTIYF. The CDR3 DNA follows: TGTGCCAGCAGAGGGACAGTCTCTGGAAACACCATATATTTT.

J is TRBJ2-5 and V is TRBV5-1; possible D gene TRBD2, 6 bases. Near its end, the DNA agrees better with TRBJ2-7, so the J call may be wrong. Per the germline V gene, CDR1 is SGHRS and CDR2 is YFSETQ. This CDR3 spans 14 amino acids. For the CDR3, the DNA is TGCGCCAGCAGCTTGGCGGGACTCGACTACGAGCAGTACTTC. It specifies CASSLAGLDYEQYF.

V is TRBV28 and J is TRBJ2-2; 7 bases align to TRBD2. The ends lost 7 bases at V and 3 bases at J; junction bases unmatched: 11. Per germline, CDR1 MDHEN and CDR2 SYDVKM. The CDR3 is 16 amino acids. CDR3 coding DNA: TGTGCCAGCACCTCAAACCGGGACTACTACACCGGGGAGCTGTTTTTT. This codes for CASTSNRDYYTGELFF.

The rearrangement links TRBV29-1 to TRBJ1-1, with a possible D match to TRBD1 (6 bases). V was trimmed by 6 bases and J by 4 bases, leaving 12 bases between them. The CDR3 loop spans 12 amino acids. The V gene's germline CDR1 is SQVTM and CDR2 ANQGSEA. Here the CDR3 reads CSVLTGVTEAFF. CDR3 DNA sequence: TGCAGCGTGCTGACAGGCGTCACTGAAGCTTTCTTT.

The rearrangement links TRBV6-5 to TRBJ2-1; 7 bases align to TRBD1. The V segment lost 2 bases and the J segment 8 bases; nucleotides outside the gene matches: 6. Per germline, CDR1 MNHEY and CDR2 SVGAGI. The length of the CDR3 is 14 residues. CDR3 nucleotides: TGTGCCAGCAGTTACACGAGGGGGCGACATGAGCAGTTCTTC. Amino acids: CASSYTRGRHEQFF.

The rearrangement uses TRBV7-2 and TRBJ1-2, with D maybe TRBD1 (6 bases). Between the trimmed V and J ends, which lost 2 bases and 3 bases, there was a span of 10 bases. Germline CDR1 reads SGHTA; CDR2 reads FQGNSA. The CDR3 totals 14 residues. The CDR3 here is CASSLRGGDYGYTF. CDR3 DNA: TGTGCCAGCAGCTTAAGAGGGGGTGACTATGGCTACACCTTC.

The table lists this clone with a few counts. The gene calls are TRBV5-4 and TRBJ1-1, with TRBD1 identical over 9 bases. CDR3 size: 15 residues. V lost 5 bases and J lost 1; bases outside the gene matches: 6. The germline CDR1 and CDR2 sequences are SGHNT and YYREEE (reference sequence). The CDR3 DNA reads TGTGCCAGCAGGCTACAGGGGGCAGGGAACACTGAAGCTTTCTTT. Translated: CASRLQGAGNTEAFF.

The gene calls are TRBV29-1 and TRBJ1-2; TRBD1 matches 10 bases. CDR1 and CDR2 (germline): SQVTM, ANQGSEA. The V gene end was trimmed by 5 bases and the J gene end by 2 bases; junction bases not matched to a gene: 2. The CDR3 runs 13 residues. The CDR3 loop reads CSVPGQGNYGYTF. The CDR3 DNA reads as TGCAGCGTTCCGGGACAGGGGAACTATGGCTACACCTTC.

This chain joins TRBV5-6 and TRBJ2-5; D perhaps matches TRBD1 (5 bases). With 0 bases removed from V and 12 bases from J, the gap between germline ends came to 9 bases. The germline V gene encodes CDR1 SGHDT and CDR2 YYEEEE. There are 11 residues in the CDR3. The DNA for the CDR3 is TGTGCCAGCAGCTTGGAGGGGTCGGAGTACTTC. It yields the protein CASSLEGSEYF.

This sequence joins TRBV14 and TRBJ2-5; maybe TRBD2 (6 bases). The J call may be in error: the DNA end matches TRBJ2-7 better. Germline CDR1 and CDR2: SGHDN and FVKESK. CDR3 length: 16 amino acids. CDR3: CASSQESRTKKYEQYF. CDR3 DNA sequence: TGTGCCAGCAGCCAAGAGTCAAGGACTAAAAAATACGAGCAGTACTTC.

The rearrangement links TRBV21-1 to TRBJ2-7; whether TRBD1, the table's D call, matches the DNA was not checked. TRBV21-1 is tagged as a pseudogene. This CDR3 region has 19 residues. As DNA, the CDR3 is TGTGCCAGCACCGGCCTCCGGGACAGGGGGCGCGAACTGTCCTACGAGCAGTACTTC. Protein: CASTGLRDRGRELSYEQYF.

This chain uses TRBV7-9 with TRBJ1-2; D gene ambiguous. The CDR3 runs to 15 residues. Germline CDR1 SEHNR, CDR2 FQNEAQ (reference sequence). The V end was cut by 1 base, the J end by 0 bases, with 9 bases between. CDR3 amino acids: CASSLGSVANYGYTF. The DNA for the CDR3 is TGTGCCAGCAGCTTAGGGTCTGTGGCTAACTATGGCTACACCTTC.

The rearrangement uses TRBV4-1 and TRBJ2-5, with D possibly TRBD1 on 7 matching bases. There are 16 residues in the CDR3. Trimming removed 1 base at V and 5 bases at J, with 17 bases between. From germline, CDR1 is MGHRA and CDR2 YSYEKL. This CDR3 is CASSQGGGGGRETQYF. The DNA of the CDR3 is TGCGCCAGCAGCCAAGGAGGTGGAGGGGGCCGGGAGACCCAGTACTTC.